This T cell receptor (beta chain) is drawn from a study of blood T cell repertoires in COVID-19. Study details: COVID-19 samples collected from the United States, Italy and Spain covered acute and convalescent phases. Sources were T cells, B-cell-depleted T cells, or PBMCs; the material itself was cDNA or gDNA.

Enrolled during active infection, Seattle patients were then followed longitudinally. Here immunoSEQ multiplex PCR was the method, and the copy in TCRdb shows in-frame clones only, minus some. The top ten hold over 0.75% of the sample, which has 220,000 or so clones, roughly nine tenths seen once. Germline CDR1 reads SGHAT; CDR2 reads FQNNGV. Between the trimmed V and J ends, which lost 3 bases and 1 base, there was a span of 13 bases. The CDR3 contains 16 residues. The source is a man aged 55 to 69 with COVID-19, enrolled during active disease. This chain connects TRBV11-2 to TRBJ2-1; perhaps TRBD1 as D (5 bases). Sequenced sample: peripheral blood. CDR3 nucleotide sequence: TGTGCCAGCAGCTTCGCAGGGCCTACTTCCTACAATGAGCAGTTCTTC. Translated: CASSFAGPTSYNEQFF.